This is a list of T cell receptor beta chains from one sample in a study of OX40 agonist ivuxolimab in advanced cancers. Profiling relied on immunoSEQ multiplex PCR, and the TCRdb table lists in-frame clones only, not all of them. The sample comprises 50,000 or so clones, approximately 81% of which are singletons, and roughly 4.5% rests with the top ten. The sequencing here drew on CD4+ or CD8+ T cells sorted from blood, taken in a trial of the OX40 agonist ivuxolimab. The receptors were sampled from an adult with an advanced solid tumor such as melanoma, head and neck, liver or kidney cancer. The conserved cysteine and the conserved F or W are not part of the CDR3 here. The order of the fields is CDR3 protein, CDR3 length, V gene, D gene, clone size, J gene. A D gene is named only where the DNA matches it firmly. Rows give clone size only sometimes, using once, few, many, or a class for an expanded clone.

ASSFWGAGETQY | 12 | TRBV5-1 | NA | NA | TRBJ2-5
ASSLDGSNEQY | 11 | TRBV5-1 | NA | NA | NA
ASSIGTDNQPQH | 12 | TRBV19 | TRBD1 | NA | TRBJ1-5
ASSPSLHTQY | 10 | TRBV4-1 | NA | NA | TRBJ2-3
ASRVFLREGLICKYEQY | 17 | TRBV10-1 | TRBD2 | NA | TRBJ2-7
ASSLVVNTEAF | 11 | TRBV7-6 | NA | NA | TRBJ1-1
ASRVAGVSEQY | 11 | TRBV27 | TRBD2 | NA | TRBJ2-7
ASSLARLENTEAF | 13 | TRBV7-9 | NA | NA | TRBJ1-1
ASSKQGEGLNSPLH | 14 | TRBV19 | NA | NA | TRBJ1-6
ASGNFDGNTIY | 11 | TRBV6-6 | NA | NA | TRBJ1-3
ASSYIVGLSSYEQY | 14 | TRBV6-6 | NA | NA | TRBJ2-7
ALQPGQGVLGYGYT | 14 | TRBV30 | TRBD1 | NA | TRBJ1-2
ASAPGYLRSYEQY | 13 | TRBV12-5 | NA | NA | TRBJ2-7
ASSAPGTGDSGYT | 13 | TRBV28 | TRBD1 | NA | TRBJ1-2
ASRSRQPYGYT | 11 | TRBV6-5 | NA | NA | TRBJ1-2
ASRPYRGPTQY | 11 | TRBV28 | TRBD1 | NA | TRBJ2-3
AMKREAGTDTQY | 12 | TRBV10-3 | TRBD2 | few | TRBJ2-3
AWMREDTDTQY | 11 | TRBV30 | TRBD2 | NA | TRBJ2-3
ASSLDRGNEQF | 11 | TRBV7-3 | TRBD1 | NA | TRBJ2-1
ASTGFTGPNTGELF | 14 | TRBV11-2 | NA | NA | TRBJ2-2
AWNRGATSDGYT | 12 | TRBV30 | NA | NA | TRBJ1-2
ASSYRQGGAYEQY | 13 | TRBV6-5 | NA | NA | TRBJ2-7
ASSLGMDGYT | 10 | TRBV11-3 | NA | NA | TRBJ1-2
ASSLSGETQY | 10 | TRBV27 | NA | NA | TRBJ2-5
ASSNHEGTNEQY | 12 | TRBV28 | NA | NA | TRBJ2-7
ASRSLGVPEQF | 11 | TRBV19 | NA | NA | TRBJ2-1
ASRGTSGSYEQY | 12 | TRBV2 | TRBD2 | NA | TRBJ2-7
ASSRANEQF | 9 | TRBV7-2 | NA | NA | TRBJ2-1
ASSIGGLEGETQY | 13 | TRBV19 | TRBD2 | NA | TRBJ2-5
ASSYPTGHTEAF | 12 | TRBV4-1 | NA | once | TRBJ1-1
ASSKKDRGQDEQY | 13 | TRBV9 | TRBD1 | NA | NA
ASSLDDAANT | 10 | TRBV5-5 | NA | NA | TRBJ1-2
ASSFSGRRSGETQY | 14 | TRBV5-6 | NA | NA | TRBJ2-5
ASSYRHGHRGGEQY | 14 | TRBV6-6 | NA | once | TRBJ2-7
ASRPNTGELF | 10 | TRBV10-2 | NA | NA | TRBJ2-2
ASSYGTGDTGELF | 13 | TRBV6-5 | TRBD1 | NA | TRBJ2-2
ASSRRRGGPQH | 11 | TRBV5-6 | NA | NA | TRBJ1-5
ASSVGGRTEAF | 11 | TRBV10-2 | NA | few | TRBJ1-1
ASSIDSSGANVLT | 13 | TRBV4-2 | NA | NA | TRBJ2-6
ASRTADTQY | 9 | TRBV28 | NA | NA | TRBJ2-3
ASSPGPLAGFRGGNEQF | 17 | TRBV4-1 | TRBD2 | NA | TRBJ2-1
ASSSTGRSTEAF | 12 | TRBV6-5 | TRBD1 | few | TRBJ1-1